This TCR beta chain was recorded in a study of CD8 T cells in ankylosing spondylitis. Broader study findings: Prior literature has documented some motif variants in synovial fluid and blood from reactive arthritis.

CDR1 and CDR2 (germline): SEHNR, FQNEAQ (reference sequence). The CDR3 totals 13 residues. Trimming stripped 8 bases from V and 1 base from J, with 10 bases between. This clonotype came up once. Its antigen remains unknown. One entry per CDR3 protein results from TCRdb running MiXCR on the 5' RACE reads. The sample holds some 250,000 distinct CDR3 sequences; 20% to 30% are singletons and the top ten take approximately 0.61%. The source is a male donor with ankylosing spondylitis or in good health (not recorded which). Sequenced sample: blood, either unsorted or a sorted T cell fraction (not recorded which). This chain links TRBV7-9 with TRBJ2-3; D is unresolved. The DNA of the CDR3 is TGTGCCAGCGGGCGAGCGCGCACAGATACGCAGTATTTT. Amino acids: CASGRARTDTQYF.